This paragraph covers one T cell receptor (beta chain) sequence. Its antigen remains unknown. At one of its ends the junction is not consistent with the germline gene, which may arise from a read error. These data are taken from a study of CD8+CD57+ T cells in acquired aplastic anemia. Across the whole study: CD4+ and CD8+ cells, once sorted, gave DNA averaging approximately 3.4 ug.

Study-wide results and limits: Found in both controls and patients were some 30 CD8+ CDR3 sequences. Patient and control CD8+ Simpson's diversity was not significantly different.

TCR beta VDJ combinations and CDR3 sequences were profiled from genomic DNA. TCRdb re-called the reads with MiXCR, one entry per CDR3 protein. This sample has 400,000 to 500,000 distinct CDR3 sequences, with 65% to 80% found just once. The CDR3 is made up of 12 amino acids. CDR1 and CDR2 (germline): ENHRY, SYGVKD. The rearrangement joins TRBV10-3 to TRBJ1-6, with D possibly being TRBD1 (5 bases). The receptor was derived from a human donor in good health, serving as a control. The sample comprised sorted CD4+, CD8+, or CD8+CD57+ T cells (not recorded which) from PBMCs. In nucleotides, the CDR3 is TGTGCCATCGGGACTTCTAATTCACCCCTCCAGTTT. Its protein is CAIGTSNSPLQF.